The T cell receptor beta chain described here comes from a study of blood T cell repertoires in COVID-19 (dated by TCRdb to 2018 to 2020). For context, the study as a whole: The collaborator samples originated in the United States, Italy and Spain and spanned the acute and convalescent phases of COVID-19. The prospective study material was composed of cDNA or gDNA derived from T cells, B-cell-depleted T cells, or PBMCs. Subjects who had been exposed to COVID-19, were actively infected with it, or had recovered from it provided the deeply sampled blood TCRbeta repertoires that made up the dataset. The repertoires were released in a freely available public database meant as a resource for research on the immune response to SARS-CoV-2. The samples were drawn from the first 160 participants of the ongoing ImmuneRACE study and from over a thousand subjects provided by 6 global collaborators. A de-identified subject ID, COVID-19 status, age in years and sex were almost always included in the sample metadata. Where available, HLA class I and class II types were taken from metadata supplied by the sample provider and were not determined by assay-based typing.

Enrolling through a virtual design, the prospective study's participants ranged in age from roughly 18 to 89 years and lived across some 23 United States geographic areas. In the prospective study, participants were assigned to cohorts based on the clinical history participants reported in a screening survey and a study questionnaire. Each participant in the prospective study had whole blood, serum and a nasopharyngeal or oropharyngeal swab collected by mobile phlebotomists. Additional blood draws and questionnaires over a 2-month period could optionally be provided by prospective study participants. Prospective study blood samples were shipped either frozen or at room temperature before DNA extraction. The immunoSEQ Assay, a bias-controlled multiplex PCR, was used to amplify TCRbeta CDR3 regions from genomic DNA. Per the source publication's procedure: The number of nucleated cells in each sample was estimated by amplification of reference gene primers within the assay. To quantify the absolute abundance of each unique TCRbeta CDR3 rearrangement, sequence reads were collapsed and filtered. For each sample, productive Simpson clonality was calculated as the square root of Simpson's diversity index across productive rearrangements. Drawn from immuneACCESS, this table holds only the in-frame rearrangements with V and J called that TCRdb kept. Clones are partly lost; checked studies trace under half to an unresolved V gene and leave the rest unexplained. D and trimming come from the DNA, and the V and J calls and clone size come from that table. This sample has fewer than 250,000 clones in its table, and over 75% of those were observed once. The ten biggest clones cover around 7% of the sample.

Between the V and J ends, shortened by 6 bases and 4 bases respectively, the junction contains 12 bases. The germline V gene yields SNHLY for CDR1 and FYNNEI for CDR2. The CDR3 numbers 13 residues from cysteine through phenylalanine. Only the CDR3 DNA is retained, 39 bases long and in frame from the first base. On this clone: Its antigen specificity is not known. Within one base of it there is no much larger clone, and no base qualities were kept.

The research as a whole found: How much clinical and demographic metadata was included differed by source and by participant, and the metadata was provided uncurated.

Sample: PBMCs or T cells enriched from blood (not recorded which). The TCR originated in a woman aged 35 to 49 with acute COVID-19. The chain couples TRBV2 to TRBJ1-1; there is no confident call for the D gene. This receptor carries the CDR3 CASSLTGGTEAFF. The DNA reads TGTGCCAGCAGCCTAACGGGAGGCACTGAAGCTTTCTTT.